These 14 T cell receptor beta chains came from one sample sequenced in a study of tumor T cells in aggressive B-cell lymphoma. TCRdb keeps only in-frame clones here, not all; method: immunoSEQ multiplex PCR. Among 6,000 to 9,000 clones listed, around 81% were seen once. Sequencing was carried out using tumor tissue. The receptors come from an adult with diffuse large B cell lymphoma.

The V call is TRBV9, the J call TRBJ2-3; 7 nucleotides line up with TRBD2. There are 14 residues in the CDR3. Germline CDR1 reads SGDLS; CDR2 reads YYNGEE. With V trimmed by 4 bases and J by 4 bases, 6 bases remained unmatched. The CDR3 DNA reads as TGTGCCAGCAGCCCCCGGGGAGGGGCAGATACGCAGTATTTT. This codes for CASSPRGGADTQYF.

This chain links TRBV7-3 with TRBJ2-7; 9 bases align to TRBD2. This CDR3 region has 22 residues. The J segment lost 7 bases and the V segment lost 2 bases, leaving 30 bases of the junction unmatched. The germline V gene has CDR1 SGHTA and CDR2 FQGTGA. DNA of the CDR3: TGTGCCAGCAGCTTACCTCGCCCGGGACGGGGCGTTGTTGGACTAGCGCTGGAGGAGCAGTACTTC. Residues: CASSLPRPGRGVVGLALEEQYF.

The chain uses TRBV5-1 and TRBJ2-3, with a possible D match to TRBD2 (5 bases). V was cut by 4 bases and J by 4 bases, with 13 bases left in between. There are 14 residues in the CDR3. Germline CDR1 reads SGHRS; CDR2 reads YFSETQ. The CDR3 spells CASSLAWAADTQYF. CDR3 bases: TGCGCCAGCAGCCTAGCCTGGGCAGCAGATACGCAGTATTTT. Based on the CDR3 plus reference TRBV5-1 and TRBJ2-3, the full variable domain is KAGVTQTPRYLIKTRGQQVTLSCSPISGHRSVSWYQQTPGQGLQFLFEYFSETQRNKGNFPGRFSGRQFSNSRSEMNVSTLELGDSALYLCASSLAWAADTQYFGPGTRLTVL.

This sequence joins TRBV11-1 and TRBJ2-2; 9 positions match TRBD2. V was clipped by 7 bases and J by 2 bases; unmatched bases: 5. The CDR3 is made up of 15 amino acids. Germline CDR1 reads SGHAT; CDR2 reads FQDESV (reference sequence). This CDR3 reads CASIPGLANTGELFF. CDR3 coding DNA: TGTGCCAGCATCCCGGGACTAGCCAACACCGGGGAGCTGTTTTTT.

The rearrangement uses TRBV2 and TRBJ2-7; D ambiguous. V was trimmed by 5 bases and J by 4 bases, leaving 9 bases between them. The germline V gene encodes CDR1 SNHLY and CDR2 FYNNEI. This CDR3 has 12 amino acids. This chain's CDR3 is CASSPQDYEQYF. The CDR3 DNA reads TGTGCCAGCAGTCCCCAGGATTACGAGCAGTACTTC. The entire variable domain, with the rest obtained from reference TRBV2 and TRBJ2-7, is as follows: EPEVTQTPSHQVTQMGQEVILRCVPISNHLYFYWYRQILGQKVEFLVSFYNNEISEKSEIFDDQFSVERPDGSNFTLKIRSTKLEDSAMYFCASSPQDYEQYFGPGTRLTVT.

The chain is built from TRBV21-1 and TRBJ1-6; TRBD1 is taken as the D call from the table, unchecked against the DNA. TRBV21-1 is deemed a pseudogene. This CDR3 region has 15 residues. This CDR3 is CASRGGATYNSPLHF. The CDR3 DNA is TGTGCCAGCAGGGGTGGGGCTACCTATAATTCACCCCTCCACTTT.

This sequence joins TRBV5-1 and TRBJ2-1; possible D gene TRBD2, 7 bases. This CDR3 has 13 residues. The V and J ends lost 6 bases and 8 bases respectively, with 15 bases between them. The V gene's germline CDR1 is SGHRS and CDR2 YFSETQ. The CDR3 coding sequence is TGCGCCAGCAAAGGGGGAGGGCCGGATGAGCAGTTCTTC. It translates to CASKGGGPDEQFF.

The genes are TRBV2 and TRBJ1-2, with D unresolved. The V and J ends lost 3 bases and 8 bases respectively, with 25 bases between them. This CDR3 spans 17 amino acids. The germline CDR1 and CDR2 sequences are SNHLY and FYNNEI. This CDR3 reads CASSDFGLAEGAGGYTF. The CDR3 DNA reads TGTGCCAGCAGTGACTTTGGACTGGCAGAGGGCGCGGGCGGCTACACCTTC.

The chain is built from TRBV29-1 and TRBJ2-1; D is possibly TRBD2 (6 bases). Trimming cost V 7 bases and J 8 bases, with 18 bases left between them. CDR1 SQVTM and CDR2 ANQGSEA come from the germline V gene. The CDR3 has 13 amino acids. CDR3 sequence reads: CSAKRALIDEQFF. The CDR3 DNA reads TGCAGCGCTAAGCGGGCCCTAATCGATGAGCAGTTCTTC.

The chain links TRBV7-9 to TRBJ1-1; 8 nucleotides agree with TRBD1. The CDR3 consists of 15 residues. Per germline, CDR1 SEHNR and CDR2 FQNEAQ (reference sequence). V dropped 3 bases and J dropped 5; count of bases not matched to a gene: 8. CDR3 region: CASSFGQGGITEAFF. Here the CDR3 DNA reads TGTGCCAGCAGCTTCGGACAGGGAGGGATAACTGAAGCTTTCTTT.

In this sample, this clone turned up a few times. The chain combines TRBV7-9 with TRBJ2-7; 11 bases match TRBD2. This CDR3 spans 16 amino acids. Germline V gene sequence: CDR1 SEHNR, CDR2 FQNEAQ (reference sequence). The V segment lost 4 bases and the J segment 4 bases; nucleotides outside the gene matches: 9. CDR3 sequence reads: CASSSRLAGRWYEQYF. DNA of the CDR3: TGTGCCAGCAGCTCTAGACTAGCGGGACGATGGTACGAGCAGTACTTC. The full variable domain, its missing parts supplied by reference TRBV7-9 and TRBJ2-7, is DTGVSQNPRHKITKRGQNVTFRCDPISEHNRLYWYRQTLGQGPEFLTYFQNEAQLEKSRLLSDRFSAERPKGSFSTLEIQRTEQGDSAMYLCASSSRLAGRWYEQYFGPGTRLTVT.

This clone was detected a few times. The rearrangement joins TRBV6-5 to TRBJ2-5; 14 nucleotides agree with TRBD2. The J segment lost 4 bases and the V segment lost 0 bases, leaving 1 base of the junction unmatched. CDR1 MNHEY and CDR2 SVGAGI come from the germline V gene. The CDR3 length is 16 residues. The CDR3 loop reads CASSYSGTSGRETQYF. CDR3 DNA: TGTGCCAGCAGTTACTCGGGGACTAGCGGGAGAGAGACCCAGTACTTC.

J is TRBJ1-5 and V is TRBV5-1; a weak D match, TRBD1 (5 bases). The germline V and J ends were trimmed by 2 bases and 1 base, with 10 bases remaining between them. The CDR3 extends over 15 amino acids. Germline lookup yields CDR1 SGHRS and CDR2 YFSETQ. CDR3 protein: CASSLMGGSNQPQHF. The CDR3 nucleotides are TGCGCCAGCAGCTTAATGGGGGGGAGCAATCAGCCCCAGCATTTT.

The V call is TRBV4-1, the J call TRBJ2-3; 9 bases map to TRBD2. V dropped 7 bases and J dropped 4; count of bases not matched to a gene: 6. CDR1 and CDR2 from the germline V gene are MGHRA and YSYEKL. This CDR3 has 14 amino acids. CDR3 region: CASTLAGKPDTQYF. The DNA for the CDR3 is TGCGCCAGCACGCTAGCGGGGAAACCAGATACGCAGTATTTT.